This T cell receptor (beta chain) is from a study of cytomegalovirus exposure and HLA in healthy donors. Study-level results: Later analysis indicated greater clonal expansion among HLA-associated TCR beta chains than among equally common other chains. Across donors, presence/absence analyses took sequencing depth to be roughly uniform. Rarity held for most TCR sequences, but there were some public TCRs that occurred in many donors.

The PCR contained 60 Vbeta and 13 Jbeta primers. Sequenced by immunoSEQ multiplex PCR; TCRdb stores in-frame clones only, minus some. Among around 130,000 clones listed, 77% were seen once. This CDR3 is 15 amino acids long. Germline CDR1 reads MNHNY; CDR2 reads SVGAGI (reference sequence). With respect to this clone: The antigen remains unidentified.

Sample: PBMCs. The TCR originated in a woman in her sixties in good health and CMV-seronegative. The chain recombines TRBV6-6 with TRBJ2-5; 12 nucleotides agree with TRBD2. The DNA end lines up better with TRBJ2-7; the J call may be wrong. The CDR3 loop reads CASSTTSGSSYEQYF. The DNA of the CDR3 is TGTGCCAGCAGCACGACTAGCGGGAGCTCCTACGAGCAGTACTTC.